Listed below are T cell receptor beta chains from one sample, sequenced in a study of cytotoxic CD8 clonotypes in ibrutinib-treated CLL. Using immunoSEQ multiplex PCR, the repertoire was profiled, and TCRdb retains in-frame clones only, with some absent. The sample lists 150,000 to 200,000 clones; more than 75% were seen once. Sequences were derived from PBMCs, sampled after 12 months of ibrutinib treatment. The receptor source for this set is a human donor with chronic lymphocytic leukemia. CDR3s include the opening cysteine and the closing phenylalanine or tryptophan. A D gene is named only where the DNA matches it firmly. Some rows mark clone size as missing; the rest say once, few, many or name a class of expanded clone.

j_call clone_size v_call d_call cdr3_aa cdr3_nt
TRBJ2-5 . TRBV7-7 . CASSLEGKTQYF TGTGCTAGCAGCTTAGAAGGGAAGACCCAGTACTTC
TRBJ2-7 . TRBV19 TRBD1 CASSSSPPGQGRNEQYF TGTGCCAGTAGTTCCTCACCCCCGGGACAGGGAAGGAACGAGCAGTACTTC
TRBJ1-2 . TRBV7-9 . CASSPTVNYGYTF TGTGCCAGCAGCCCAACAGTAAACTATGGCTACACCTTC
TRBJ1-2 . TRBV6-5 . CASSYIPNSNYGYTF TGTGCCAGCAGTTACATCCCCAACAGTAACTATGGCTACACCTTC
TRBJ2-4 . TRBV27 . CASSLLFQGQGSRNIQYF TGTGCCAGCAGTTTATTGTTCCAGGGACAAGGGAGTAGGAACATTCAGTACTTC
TRBJ2-7 . TRBV7-9 . CASRPRQTYEQYF TGTGCCAGCAGACCCCGACAAACTTACGAGCAGTACTTC
TRBJ2-7 . TRBV5-4 . CASSLGQGRTYEQYF TGTGCCAGCAGCTTGGGGCAGGGGAGGACCTACGAGCAGTACTTC
TRBJ1-5 . TRBV9 . CASSRTRNRINQPQHF TGTGCCAGCAGCCGAACCCGGAACAGGATAAATCAGCCCCAGCATTTT
TRBJ1-2 . TRBV21-1 . CASSDRRITNYGYTF TGTGCCAGCAGCGACAGGAGAATTACTAACTATGGCTACACCTTC
TRBJ1-6 . TRBV25-1 . CASNGGDSPLHF TGTGCCAGCAATGGGGGGGATTCACCCCTCCACTTT
TRBJ1-2 . TRBV9 . CASSVDRVSGYTF TGTGCCAGCAGCGTCGATAGGGTTAGTGGCTACACCTTC
TRBJ1-5 . TRBV7-8 . CASSRYSGPDQPQHF TGTGCCAGCAGCAGATACTCAGGTCCCGATCAGCCCCAGCATTTT
TRBJ2-7 . TRBV4-2 . CASSLIQGDSYEQYF TGTGCCAGCAGTTTAATACAGGGAGATTCCTACGAGCAGTACTTC
TRBJ1-1 many TRBV28 TRBD1 CASSRRDRVNTEAFF TGTGCCAGCAGTCGACGGGACAGGGTGAACACTGAAGCTTTCTTT